Following are 27 T cell receptor beta chains from one sample sequenced in a study of response to subunit inactivated influenza vaccine. TCRdb re-called the RT-PCR reads through MiXCR, storing one row per CDR3 protein. Here the sample spans about 160,000 distinct CDR3 sequences, under 13% being singletons. Material: non-naive T cells sorted from PBMCs, obtained 40 to 50 days after vaccination. Receptors were obtained from a man aged 45-65 years who received an inactivated influenza vaccine.

This clonotype was seen only a few times. This chain links TRBV20-1 with TRBJ2-2; the D is unclear. Trimming removed 3 bases at V and 1 base at J, with 9 bases between. Germline V gene data show CDR1 as DFQATT and CDR2 as SNEGSKA (reference sequence). The CDR3 is 14 residues long. This CDR3 reads CSASTAENTGELFF. The CDR3 DNA follows: TGCAGTGCTAGCACAGCAGAGAACACCGGGGAGCTGTTTTTT.

CDR3: CASSEEGAIKRELFF. The CDR3 DNA is TGTGCCAGCAGTGAAGAGGGGGCTATCAAAAGGGAGCTGTTTTTT. This sequence joins TRBV2 and TRBJ2-2; TRBD1 matches 7 bases. This CDR3 contains 15 residues. The germline CDR1 and CDR2 sequences are SNHLY and FYNNEI. With 1 base clipped from V and 9 bases from J, the junction kept 8 bases outside the gene matches.

In its sample, this clonotype was seen many times. The chain couples TRBV19 to TRBJ1-5, with unresolved D. CDR1 is LNHDA, CDR2 SQIVND, per germline (reference sequence). The CDR3 contains 13 residues. The V and J ends lost 1 base and 2 bases respectively, with 3 bases between them. The CDR3 nucleotides are TGTGCCAGTAGTATAGCCCGCAATCAGCCCCAGCATTTT. The encoded protein is CASSIARNQPQHF.

This clonotype was seen repeatedly, ten times or more. CDR3 sequence reads: CASSSTGSGTDTQYF. CDR3 sequence (DNA): TGTGCCAGCAGTTCGACAGGGTCGGGCACAGATACGCAGTATTTT. The chain joins TRBV12-3 or TRBV12-4 to TRBJ2-3; 7 nucleotides line up with TRBD1. The V segment lost 4 bases and the J segment 1 base; nucleotides outside the gene matches: 5. CDR3 length: 15 amino acids.

The chain couples TRBV27 to TRBJ2-7, with 9 bases matching TRBD1. Trimming at V came to 5 bases and at J to 4 bases, leaving 6 bases not matched to a gene. Germline CDR1 is MNHEY and CDR2 is SMNVEV (reference sequence). The CDR3 has 14 residues. Here the CDR3 DNA reads TGTGCCAGCAGTCGGACAGGGGTTGTGTACGAGCAGTACTTC. It translates to CASSRTGVVYEQYF.

About this clonotype itself: Since a much larger clone is just one base distant, this may be a read error. The chain carries TRBV5-5 and TRBJ2-2, with D hard to call. V lost 4 bases and J lost 5, with 6 bases in between. This CDR3 has 12 amino acids. The germline V gene has CDR1 SGHKS and CDR2 YYEKEE (reference sequence). The CDR3 region is CASSSWTGELFF. CDR3 DNA sequence: TGTGCCAGCAGCAGCTGGACCGGGGAGCTGTTTTTT.

This clonotype was recorded many times. The chain has TRBV6-1 and TRBJ1-5; TRBD1 matches at 7 bases. The CDR3 consists of 14 residues. CDR1 MNHNS and CDR2 SASEGT come from the germline V gene. J was trimmed by 2 bases and V by 6 bases; bases with no gene match: 4. The CDR3 sequence: CASSLDRGNQPQHF. CDR3 nucleotide sequence: TGTGCCAGCAGCCTTGACAGGGGCAATCAGCCCCAGCATTTT.

This clonotype was seen many times. The chain couples TRBV20-1 to TRBJ2-5; D uncertain. CDR1 and CDR2 from the germline V gene are DFQATT and SNEGSKA (reference sequence). Trimming removed 3 bases from V and 1 base from J, with 9 bases in between. The CDR3 is made up of 13 amino acids. In nucleotides, the CDR3 is TGCAGTGCTAGTTTGGGGATCCAAGAGACCCAGTACTTC. Protein product: CSASLGIQETQYF.

This clonotype was seen repeatedly, ten times or more. The chain uses TRBV5-1 and TRBJ2-2; D unclear. Trimming left V 0 bases short and J 4 bases short, with 10 bases between. The CDR3 sequence is 15 residues long. Germline CDR1 and CDR2: SGHRS and YFSETQ. The CDR3: CASSLGSLVTGELFF. The CDR3 bases are TGCGCCAGCAGCTTGGGTTCGCTAGTCACCGGGGAGCTGTTTTTT.

This clonotype was counted a few times. The chain joins TRBV7-2 to TRBJ1-2; D gene ambiguous. Germline CDR1 and CDR2: SGHTA and FQGNSA. V lost 1 base and J lost 2, with 11 bases in between. The CDR3 extends over 15 amino acids. CDR3 bases: TGTGCCAGCAGCTTAGGCTCCCTTCTGAACTATGGCTACACCTTC. Amino acids: CASSLGSLLNYGYTF.

The gene calls are TRBV10-3 and TRBJ2-7; 9 bases are a match to TRBD2. Germline V gene data show CDR1 as ENHRY and CDR2 as SYGVKD. V lost 4 bases, J lost 5 bases, and 15 bases stayed unmatched. This CDR3 has 17 amino acids. Here the CDR3 reads CAISVSSGGPQGHEQYF. Here the CDR3 DNA reads TGTGCCATCAGTGTAAGTAGCGGGGGACCCCAGGGTCACGAGCAGTACTTC.

The chain couples TRBV27 to TRBJ2-3; the D gene is possibly TRBD2 (6 bases). The CDR3 extends over 15 amino acids. V lost 5 bases, J lost 4 bases, and 16 bases lay in between. CDR1 is MNHEY and CDR2 is SMNVEV in the germline V gene (reference sequence). The CDR3 bases are TGTGCCAGCAGTCGCGTCACGGGAGCAGCAGATACGCAGTATTTT. This translates into CASSRVTGAADTQYF.

This clonotype was recorded many times. The chain is built from TRBV5-1 and TRBJ2-5; 9 nucleotides line up with TRBD2. Trimming cost V 5 bases and J 2 bases; bases outside gene matches: 4. Germline CDR1 SGHRS, CDR2 YFSETQ. This CDR3 has 14 residues. The CDR3 bases are TGCGCCAGCAGACCCCTAGCGGGGCAAGAGACCCAGTACTTC. Its translation is CASRPLAGQETQYF. Together with reference TRBV5-1 and TRBJ2-5, the CDR3 gives the full variable domain: KAGVTQTPRYLIKTRGQQVTLSCSPISGHRSVSWYQQTPGQGLQFLFEYFSETQRNKGNFPGRFSGRQFSNSRSEMNVSTLELGDSALYLCASRPLAGQETQYFGPGTRLLVL.

This clonotype was counted only a few times. The J gene is TRBJ2-5, the V gene TRBV6-1; 9 bases match TRBD2. This CDR3 has 13 residues. The V gene end was trimmed by 9 bases and the J gene end by 4 bases; junction bases not matched to a gene: 6. Germline V gives CDR1 MNHNS, CDR2 SASEGT. CDR3 sequence: CASSAGGTETQYF. Written as DNA, the CDR3 is TGTGCCAGTTCAGCGGGAGGAACAGAGACCCAGTACTTC.

Remarks on this clonotype: Given a much more abundant clone one base away, this may be a read error. This chain uses TRBV2 with TRBJ1-3; TRBD1 is a possible D gene (6 bases). The CDR3 is 15 residues long. Deletions cut 8 bases from V and 0 bases from J, with 14 bases between. In germline, CDR1 is SNHLY, CDR2 FYNNEI. The CDR3 loop reads CASGDRIFSGNTIYF. For the CDR3, the DNA is TGTGCCAGCGGCGACAGGATCTTCTCTGGAAACACCATATATTTT.

This chain connects TRBV6-1 to TRBJ2-3; D gene uncertain. This CDR3 comprises 14 residues. Germline V gene lookup returns CDR1 MNHNS and CDR2 SASEGT. V was pared by 2 bases and J by 4 bases, with 10 bases between. The CDR3 DNA reads TGTGCCAGCAGTGAAACTACTACATCAGATACGCAGTATTTT. Translation gives CASSETTTSDTQYF.

This clonotype was counted ten times or more. The chain uses TRBV5-6 and TRBJ1-2, with D possibly TRBD1 on 6 matching bases. The V end lost 4 bases, the J end lost 8 bases, and 21 bases lay between the germline ends. The CDR3 has 15 residues. CDR1 is SGHDT, CDR2 YYEEEE, per germline. In nucleotides, the CDR3 is TGTGCCAGCAGCCGGGGCGAGGGGGTAACGGGGGGCTACACCTTC. Translation gives CASSRGEGVTGGYTF. Filled out from reference TRBV5-6 and TRBJ1-2, the complete variable domain reads DAGVTQSPTHLIKTRGQQVTLRCSPKSGHDTVSWYQQALGQGPQFIFQYYEEEERQRGNFPDRFSGHQFPNYSSELNVNALLLGDSALYLCASSRGEGVTGGYTFGSGTRLTVV.

This clonotype showed up many times. The gene calls are TRBV5-1 and TRBJ2-1; 8 bases are a match to TRBD1. The CDR3 length is 16 residues. Germline V gives CDR1 SGHRS, CDR2 YFSETQ. Unmatched junction bases numbered 6, after V lost 4 bases and J lost 0 bases. CDR3 nucleotide sequence: TGCGCCAGCAGCCCTACAGGGGGTCTCTCCTACAATGAGCAGTTCTTC. Residues: CASSPTGGLSYNEQFF.

The chain is built from TRBV7-2 and TRBJ1-4; D remains ambiguous. Germline CDR1 reads SGHTA; CDR2 reads FQGNSA. The CDR3 is made up of 13 amino acids. The V end lost 5 bases, the J end lost 10 bases, and 14 bases lay between the germline ends. CDR3 nucleotides: TGTGCCAGCAGCCGGGATCAGGTGGCAAAACTGTTTTTT. This sequence encodes CASSRDQVAKLFF.

The chain uses TRBV6-1 and TRBJ2-5; 8 bases line up with TRBD2. Per the germline V gene, CDR1 is MNHNS and CDR2 is SASEGT. The CDR3 runs 19 residues. J gave up 3 bases and V 7 bases, and 22 bases lay outside the gene matches. The CDR3 spells CASTRGGTRTRGIKETQYF. In DNA, the CDR3 is TGTGCCAGCACCCGCGGGGGGACCCGGACGCGGGGGATTAAAGAGACCCAGTACTTC.

The chain joins TRBV18 to TRBJ2-1; 8 nucleotides agree with TRBD2. Germline V gene lookup returns CDR1 KGHSH and CDR2 LQKENI. Unmatched junction bases numbered 6, after V lost 1 base and J lost 10 bases. The CDR3 covers 14 residues. CDR3 bases: TGTGCCAGCTCACCACTCGAGACTAGCGTCGAGCAGTTCTTC. Its translation: CASSPLETSVEQFF.

The rearrangement links TRBV20-1 to TRBJ1-3; D unclear. Germline CDR1 is DFQATT and CDR2 is SNEGSKA (reference sequence). With 3 bases removed from V and 1 base from J, the gap between germline ends came to 7 bases. CDR3 size: 13 residues. The CDR3 bases are TGCAGTGCTAGTCCGGGATCTGGAAACACCATATATTTT. It translates to CSASPGSGNTIYF.

This clonotype appeared a few times. This sequence joins TRBV3-1 and TRBJ1-5; D unresolved. The CDR3 covers 13 residues. Germline CDR1 is LGHDT and CDR2 is YNNKEL (reference sequence). The V and J ends lost 0 bases and 7 bases respectively, with 7 bases between them. CDR3 nucleotide sequence: TGTGCCAGCAGCCAAGATCGGGTGCAGCCCCAGCATTTT. This translates into CASSQDRVQPQHF.

The chain links TRBV11-2 to TRBJ2-5; 13 bases fit TRBD2. From germline, CDR1 is SGHAT and CDR2 FQNNGV. Unmatched junction bases numbered 16, after V lost 4 bases and J lost 2 bases. This CDR3 has 20 residues. CDR3 loop: CASSYPQLDLLAGGQETQYF. In DNA form, the CDR3 reads TGTGCCAGCAGCTACCCACAACTAGACCTACTAGCGGGGGGGCAAGAGACCCAGTACTTC. The whole variable domain, remainder taken from reference TRBV11-2 and TRBJ2-5, is EAGVAQSPRYKIIEKRQSVAFWCNPISGHATLYWYQQILGQGPKLLIQFQNNGVVDDSQLPKDRFSAERLKGVDSTLKIQPAKLEDSAVYLCASSYPQLDLLAGGQETQYFGPGTRLLVL.

The V gene is TRBV5-8, the J gene TRBJ2-5; possible D gene TRBD2, 5 bases. V was pared by 4 bases and J by 5 bases, with 12 bases between. Germline-derived CDR1 and CDR2 are SGHTS and YDEGEE. The CDR3 totals 13 residues. DNA for the CDR3: TGTGCCAGCAGCCCGCCGGGGTTCGAGACCCAGTACTTC. Protein: CASSPPGFETQYF.

This clonotype was observed a handful of times. V and J are TRBV10-3 and TRBJ1-2; D unclear. In germline, CDR1 is ENHRY, CDR2 SYGVKD. V was shortened by 0 bases and J by 4 bases, with 9 bases between the two germline ends. This CDR3 region has 14 residues. The CDR3 reads CAISESVSLYGYTF. The CDR3 bases are TGTGCCATCAGTGAGTCAGTCAGCCTCTATGGCTACACCTTC.

The chain employs TRBV19 and TRBJ2-1; D gene unclear. The CDR3 length is 16 residues. V dropped 0 bases and J dropped 3 bases, with 12 bases sitting between them. Germline-derived CDR1 and CDR2 are LNHDA and SQIVND (reference sequence). The CDR3 sequence is CASSIEGRSLYNEQFF. In DNA form, the CDR3 reads TGTGCCAGTAGTATAGAGGGCAGGAGCCTCTACAATGAGCAGTTCTTC. Using reference TRBV19 and TRBJ2-1 for the parts outside the CDR3, the full variable domain is DGGITQSPKYLFRKEGQNVTLSCEQNLNHDAMYWYRQDPGQGLRLIYYSQIVNDFQKGDIAEGYSVSREKKESFPLTVTSAQKNPTAFYLCASSIEGRSLYNEQFFGPGTRLTVL.